The next 2 T cell receptor beta chains were all read from a single sample in a study of T-cell reconstitution after alpha-beta-depleted transplantation in children. Unique molecular identifiers featured in how the TCRbeta library was prepared. TCRdb redid the calling of the PCR reads with MiXCR, one entry per CDR3 protein. The data contain more than 4,500 distinct CDR3 sequences, roughly 24% of them seen just once; the ten biggest clones take up around a third. The material sequenced was PBMCs, mostly from graft donor cells, taken 60 days after TCRalphabeta/CD19-depleted stem cell transplant. These receptors all come from a male patient between 2 and 10 years old who had a stem cell transplant for acute lymphoblastic leukemia, so the T cells may come from the graft donor.

This clonotype has a count of ten or more. The V call is TRBV20-1, the J call TRBJ2-5, with 14 positions matching TRBD2. The CDR3 sequence is 17 residues long. Germline V CDR1 and CDR2: DFQATT, SNEGSKA (reference sequence). V gave up 5 bases and J gave up 5 bases; unmatched junction bases: 13. In DNA, the CDR3 is TGCAGTGCTGGGGGGACTAGCGGGAGAGGGGCGGTGGAGACCCAGTACTTC. Translating gives CSAGGTSGRGAVETQYF.

The sample holds many counts of this clonotype. The rearrangement uses TRBV7-9 and TRBJ1-2; no clear D. This CDR3 has 13 residues. V gave up 3 bases and J gave up 5 bases, with 10 bases separating them. Germline CDR1 is SEHNR and CDR2 is FQNEAQ (reference sequence). The CDR3 region is CASSFLTGYGYTF. The CDR3 DNA is TGTGCCAGCAGCTTCTTGACGGGTTATGGCTACACCTTC.